One and the same sample provided the 15 T cell receptor beta chains below, sequenced in a study of tumor T cells in aggressive B-cell lymphoma. The protocol was immunoSEQ multiplex PCR, while the TCRdb copy is restricted to in-frame clones and leaves out a portion. Of about 5,600 clones listed, 82% were seen once; the top ten hold 2.5% to 3%. The sample was tumor tissue. The receptors shown here come from an adult with diffuse large B cell lymphoma.

In regard to this clone: An end of the junction differs from the germline gene, which may be a read error. This rearrangement joins TRBV11-2 to TRBJ2-4, with a weak D call TRBD1 (6 bases). Germline values: CDR1 SGHAT, CDR2 FQNNGV. This CDR3 contains 16 residues. The CDR3 nucleotides are TGTACCAGCAGCTTAGATTCAGGGGTGTCCAAAAACATTCAGTACTTC. Protein sequence: CTSSLDSGVSKNIQYF.

This clone was seen only a few times. This chain uses TRBV18 with TRBJ2-7, with 7 bases matching TRBD1. There are 14 residues in the CDR3. The germline V gene has CDR1 KGHSH and CDR2 LQKENI. The junction had 5 bases not matched to a gene; V was cut back by 3 bases and J by 3 bases. DNA for the CDR3: TGTGCCAGCTCACCCTGGGGGACAGTCTACGAGCAGTACTTC. This sequence encodes CASSPWGTVYEQYF.

V and J are TRBV4-1 and TRBJ2-7; the match to TRBD1 covers 7 bases. J gave up 4 bases and V 1 base, and 4 bases lay outside the gene matches. Germline CDR1 and CDR2: MGHRA and YSYEKL. The length of the CDR3 is 14 residues. The CDR3 coding sequence is TGCGCCAGCAGCCAAGCGAGGGGGCGTTACGAGCAGTACTTC. Its translation is CASSQARGRYEQYF.

The chain links TRBV6-5 to TRBJ1-2; D is possibly TRBD1 (5 bases). CDR1 is MNHEY and CDR2 is SVGAGI in the germline V gene. Trimming pared 6 bases from V and 4 bases from J, leaving 12 bases between. This CDR3 contains 13 residues. The CDR3 protein is CASRGAYGYGYTF. DNA of the CDR3: TGTGCCAGCAGAGGGGCTTACGGCTATGGCTACACCTTC.

The chain combines TRBV5-1 with TRBJ1-2; 8 positions agree with TRBD1. After removal of 4 bases from V and 4 bases from J, the junction contained 9 bases not matched to a gene. There are 15 residues in the CDR3. Looked up from germline, CDR1 is SGHRS and CDR2 is YFSETQ. DNA of the CDR3: TGCGCCAGCAGCCTTACGGGACAGGAGACCTATGGCTACACCTTC. As protein: CASSLTGQETYGYTF. Complete variable domain (other parts from reference TRBV5-1 and TRBJ1-2): KAGVTQTPRYLIKTRGQQVTLSCSPISGHRSVSWYQQTPGQGLQFLFEYFSETQRNKGNFPGRFSGRQFSNSRSEMNVSTLELGDSALYLCASSLTGQETYGYTFGSGTRLTVV.

The chain uses TRBV11-1 and TRBJ2-3, with D possibly matching TRBD1 (6 bases). This CDR3 spans 13 amino acids. Deletions cut 5 bases from V and 5 bases from J, with 11 bases between. The germline V gene encodes CDR1 SGHAT and CDR2 FQDESV (reference sequence). CDR3 amino acids: CASSLEGGDTQYF. CDR3 bases: TGTGCCAGCAGCCTTGAAGGGGGAGATACGCAGTATTTT.

V gene TRBV18 combines with J gene TRBJ1-5; no firm D call. Trimming removed 0 bases at V and 0 bases at J, with 6 bases between. The CDR3 length is 15 residues. CDR1 KGHSH and CDR2 LQKENI come from the germline V gene. This chain's CDR3 is CASSPPSHSNQPQHF. CDR3 DNA: TGTGCCAGCTCACCACCCTCACATAGCAATCAGCCCCAGCATTTT. The variable domain in full, with the rest retrieved from reference TRBV18 and TRBJ1-5, is NAGVMQNPRHLVRRRGQEARLRCSPMKGHSHVYWYRQLPEEGLKFMVYLQKENIIDESGMPKERFSAEFPKEGPSILRIQQVVRGDSAAYFCASSPPSHSNQPQHFGDGTRLSIL.

The rearrangement uses TRBV4-3 and TRBJ2-3; 7 bases are shared with TRBD1. From germline, CDR1 is LGHNA and CDR2 YSLEER. With 1 base clipped from V and 4 bases from J, the junction kept 8 bases outside the gene matches. The CDR3 extends over 16 amino acids. CDR3 sequence reads: CASSQGWSGGADTQYF. In nucleotides, the CDR3 is TGCGCCAGCAGCCAAGGTTGGTCAGGGGGTGCAGATACGCAGTATTTT.

The V gene is TRBV9, the J gene TRBJ2-3, with D maybe TRBD2 (5 bases). Trimming took 3 bases from V and 0 from J, leaving 11 bases between them. The CDR3 has 15 amino acids. Germline assignment: CDR1 SGDLS and CDR2 YYNGEE. CDR3 coding DNA: TGTGCCAGCAGCGGTTCTAGCCCTAGCACAGATACGCAGTATTTT. It encodes CASSGSSPSTDTQYF. The variable domain in full, with the rest retrieved from reference TRBV9 and TRBJ2-3, is DSGVTQTPKHLITATGQRVTLRCSPRSGDLSVYWYQQSLDQGLQFLIQYYNGEERAKGNILERFSAQQFPDLHSELNLSSLELGDSALYFCASSGSSPSTDTQYFGPGTRLTVL.

This chain uses TRBV4-3 with TRBJ2-7; D might be TRBD1 (6 bases). The V end lost 0 bases, the J end lost 7 bases, and 10 bases lay between the germline ends. The CDR3 totals 13 residues. Germline V CDR1 and CDR2: LGHNA, YSLEER. The CDR3 nucleotides read TGCGCCAGCAGCCAAGACAGGGGTTCGGAGCAGTACTTC. It is translated as CASSQDRGSEQYF.

This clone was observed a single time. V and J are TRBV6-6 and TRBJ1-5; 11 bases are shared with TRBD1. V lost 5 bases and J lost 5; bases outside the gene matches: 5. Germline lookup yields CDR1 MNHNY and CDR2 SVGAGI (reference sequence). The CDR3 has 15 residues. CDR3: CASSPRTGGDQPQHF. As DNA, the CDR3 is TGTGCCAGCAGTCCGCGGACAGGGGGCGATCAGCCCCAGCATTTT.

CDR3 loop: CATEATGTYEQYF. The CDR3 coding sequence is TGTGCCACCGAAGCAACAGGGACCTACGAGCAGTACTTC. The chain recombines TRBV10-3 with TRBJ2-7, with D possibly being TRBD1 (6 bases). This CDR3 comprises 13 residues. Per germline, CDR1 ENHRY and CDR2 SYGVKD. V lost 10 bases, J lost 2 bases, and 15 bases lay in between.

This chain uses TRBV15 with TRBJ2-7, with D possibly TRBD1 on 5 matching bases. V lost 0 bases and J 3 bases, leaving 15 bases between the germline ends. From germline, CDR1 is LNHNV and CDR2 YYDKDF (reference sequence). The CDR3 loop spans 16 amino acids. Written as DNA, the CDR3 is TGTGCCACCAGCAGAGATCAAGGGCAGGGAAGCTACGAGCAGTACTTC. It translates to CATSRDQGQGSYEQYF.

The chain is built from TRBV11-2 and TRBJ2-5; D unresolved. The end of the DNA is better explained by TRBJ2-7, so the J call may be wrong. CDR1 and CDR2 from the germline V gene are SGHAT and FQNNGV. CDR3 length equals 14 residues. In DNA form, the CDR3 reads TGTGCCAGCAGCTTAAACTTTTGGGCCTACGAGCAGTACTTC. It translates to CASSLNFWAYEQYF.

This sequence joins TRBV2 and TRBJ1-1; TRBD1 might be the D (5 bases). Germline V gives CDR1 SNHLY, CDR2 FYNNEI. V lost 8 bases, J lost 5 bases, and 18 bases lay in between. The CDR3 consists of 14 residues. CDR3 nucleotides: TGTGCCAGCGGGGGTGGGGGGTTGGGAACTGAAGCTTTCTTT. It yields the protein CASGGGGLGTEAFF.